Below, 30 T cell receptor beta chains from the same sample are listed, as sequenced in a study of PD-1 blockade in mismatch repair-deficient tumors. Assay: immunoSEQ multiplex PCR; the TCRdb copy retains only in-frame clones and omits some. Among some 120,000 clones listed, 60% to 85% were seen once. The sequencing used peripheral blood, collected roughly 13 months after starting pembrolizumab. The receptors come from an adult with mismatch repair-deficient cancer.

This clone was picked up a small number of times. The chain couples TRBV18 to TRBJ2-3, with a possible D match to TRBD2 (6 bases). Germline CDR1 is KGHSH and CDR2 is LQKENI. V was cut by 1 base and J by 0 bases, with 20 bases left in between. The CDR3 loop spans 19 amino acids. The CDR3 coding sequence is TGTGCCAGCTCACCACAGGGTCTAGCGTATTTAGCTAGCACAGATACGCAGTATTTT. It codes for CASSPQGLAYLASTDTQYF.

The rearrangement links TRBV2 to TRBJ2-7; the match to TRBD2 covers 7 bases. The trim removed 10 bases at V and 5 bases at J, leaving 17 bases unmatched. The CDR3 contains 15 residues. Germline V gene lookup returns CDR1 SNHLY and CDR2 FYNNEI. This CDR3 is CAISVGASGKNEQYF. The CDR3 coding sequence is TGTGCCATCTCAGTGGGTGCGAGCGGGAAGAACGAGCAGTACTTC.

Only a few counts were recorded for this clone. This chain links TRBV7-2 with TRBJ2-7, with 7 positions matching TRBD2. CDR1 and CDR2 (germline): SGHTA, FQGNSA. The CDR3 runs to 14 residues. With 3 bases clipped from V and 3 bases from J, the junction kept 5 bases outside the gene matches. CDR3 loop: CASSLRLAVYEQYF. As DNA, the CDR3 is TGTGCCAGCAGCTTGCGTCTAGCGGTCTACGAGCAGTACTTC. The whole variable domain, filled in from reference TRBV7-2 and TRBJ2-7, reads GAGVSQSPSNKVTEKGKDVELRCDPISGHTALYWYRQSLGQGLEFLIYFQGNSAPDKSGLPSDRFSAERTGGSVSTLTIQRTQQEDSAVYLCASSLRLAVYEQYFGPGTRLTVT.

This chain connects TRBV6-5 to TRBJ2-3; possibly TRBD2 for D (5 bases). Germline V lookup: CDR1 MNHEY, CDR2 SVGAGI. The CDR3 sequence is 12 residues long. V shed 6 bases and J shed 4 bases, with 8 bases lying between them. The CDR3: CASRDSADTQYF. The CDR3 region has the DNA TGTGCCAGCAGGGACTCTGCAGATACGCAGTATTTT.

The chain recombines TRBV27 with TRBJ2-1; TRBD1 agrees at 9 bases. There are 17 residues in the CDR3. J gave up 1 base and V 6 bases, and 10 bases lay outside the gene matches. Germline V CDR1 and CDR2: MNHEY, SMNVEV (reference sequence). The CDR3 nucleotides read TGTGCCAGCAGCCATTTACAGGGGGCGTTTTCCTACAATGAGCAGTTCTTC. This encodes CASSHLQGAFSYNEQFF.

The chain employs TRBV4-1 and TRBJ2-2; 13 bases line up with TRBD2. CDR1 and CDR2 (germline): MGHRA, YSYEKL. The CDR3 runs 17 residues. Trimming removed 2 bases from V and 4 bases from J; junction bases left unmatched: 4. The CDR3 nucleotides read TGCGCCAGCAGCCAACAGGGACTAGCGGGAAGCACCGGGGAGCTGTTTTTT. Translated, it gives CASSQQGLAGSTGELFF.

This chain uses TRBV7-8 with TRBJ2-5; 10 bases fit TRBD2. Germline CDR1 and CDR2: SGHVS and FQNEAQ. CDR3 size: 14 residues. J gave up 5 bases and V 5 bases, and 5 bases lay outside the gene matches. CDR3 coding DNA: TGTGCCAGCAGCGGAAGCGGGAGGGGGGAGACCCAGTACTTC. Its translation is CASSGSGRGETQYF.

The chain links TRBV4-2 to TRBJ2-1; 7 positions match TRBD2. This CDR3 is built from 15 residues. After removal of 0 bases from V and 3 bases from J, the junction contained 2 bases not matched to a gene. Germline assignment: CDR1 LGHNA and CDR2 YNFKEQ. For the CDR3, the DNA is TGTGCCAGCAGCCAAGATGCTAGCGGCTACAATGAGCAGTTCTTC. It codes for CASSQDASGYNEQFF.

This chain links TRBV7-3 with TRBJ2-2; D possibly corresponds to TRBD1 (5 bases). The CDR3 totals 14 residues. Germline V gene sequence: CDR1 SGHTA, CDR2 FQGTGA. Trimming removed 5 bases at V and 8 bases at J, with 15 bases between. The chain's CDR3 is CASSTSLGPGELFF. For the CDR3, the DNA is TGTGCCAGCAGCACATCCCTGGGGCCTGGGGAGCTGTTTTTT.

This clone occurred a few times. The DNA is left out, because the CDR3 cannot be placed on it with certainty; the CDR3 is given as TCRdb lists it. The chain is built from TRBV29-1 and TRBJ2-1; TRBD2, the table's D call, was not compared with the DNA. The CDR3 is 16 residues long, counting both termini. The germline CDR1 and CDR2 sequences are SQVTM and ANQGSEA. The CDR3 is CSVNLLLERADPPQFF.

V and J are TRBV4-3 and TRBJ1-5; D is undetermined. V shed 0 bases and J shed 11 bases, with 17 bases lying between them. Germline V gene data show CDR1 as LGHNA and CDR2 as YSLEER. The CDR3 runs 15 residues. CDR3 in DNA: TGCGCCAGCAGCCAAGATCTCGGCACCCGCCAGGCCCAGCATTTT. Translating gives CASSQDLGTRQAQHF.

The chain has TRBV25-1 and TRBJ1-1; D possibly corresponds to TRBD1 (6 bases). The V gene's germline CDR1 is MGHDK and CDR2 SYGVNS. The V gene lost 4 bases and the J gene lost 2 bases, with 8 bases spanning the gap. The CDR3 is 13 amino acids. CDR3 bases: TGTGCCAGCAGTGTTGGGACAAACACTGAAGCTTTCTTT. It yields the protein CASSVGTNTEAFF.

This chain joins TRBV11-2 and TRBJ2-5; 7 nucleotides line up with TRBD2. Germline CDR1 is SGHAT and CDR2 is FQNNGV. V was pared by 4 bases and J by 1 base, with 3 bases of the junction left unmatched. This CDR3 is built from 14 residues. The CDR3 region is CASSSTSSQETQYF. The DNA of the CDR3 is TGTGCCAGCAGCTCGACTAGCAGCCAAGAGACCCAGTACTTC.

The V and J genes are TRBV12-5 and TRBJ2-1, with 11 bases identical to TRBD2. This CDR3 contains 15 residues. The trim removed 4 bases at V and 9 bases at J, leaving 8 bases unmatched. CDR1 and CDR2 from the germline V gene are LGHNT and FRNRAP. CDR3 coding DNA: TGTGCTAGTGGTTCGGGACTAGCGGAGGGCAGTGAGCAGTTCTTC. It specifies CASGSGLAEGSEQFF.

The chain joins TRBV27 to TRBJ1-6, with D possibly matching TRBD1 (5 bases). Germline loops: CDR1 MNHEY, CDR2 SMNVEV (reference sequence). This CDR3 spans 17 amino acids. Between the trimmed V and J ends, which lost 0 bases and 0 bases, there was a span of 9 bases. CDR3 amino acids: CASSLSTVDSYNSPLHF. Here the CDR3 DNA reads TGTGCCAGCAGTTTATCGACAGTTGACTCCTATAATTCACCCCTCCACTTT.

The V gene is TRBV18, the J gene TRBJ1-1, with D perhaps TRBD1 (5 bases). Per germline, CDR1 KGHSH and CDR2 LQKENI. V lost 0 bases and J 4 bases, leaving 15 bases between the germline ends. This CDR3 contains 16 residues. CDR3 coding DNA: TGTGCCAGCTCACCACCCTCTGGCAGGGCCAGCACTGAAGCTTTCTTT. Translation gives CASSPPSGRASTEAFF.

This clone has only one observation. The genes are TRBV12-5 and TRBJ2-3; D is perhaps TRBD2 (6 bases). CDR1 is LGHNT, CDR2 FRNRAP, per germline. Trimming took off 4 bases at V and 0 bases at J, with 11 bases between the two ends. The CDR3 loop spans 15 amino acids. CDR3 sequence (DNA): TGTGCTAGTGGTTCCGGGACTGCTAGCACAGATACGCAGTATTTT. Protein: CASGSGTASTDTQYF.

The V gene is TRBV18, the J gene TRBJ1-3; the D is unclear. From germline, CDR1 is KGHSH and CDR2 LQKENI. V shed 2 bases and J shed 4 bases, with 0 bases lying between them. The CDR3 contains 11 residues. The CDR3 protein is CASSPGNTIYF. Written as DNA, the CDR3 is TGTGCCAGCTCACCAGGAAACACCATATATTTT.

Regarding this clone: Compared with germline, one end of the junction differs, possibly owing to a read error. This chain uses TRBV18 with TRBJ2-1; D is unclear. The CDR3 runs to 14 residues. Germline V CDR1 and CDR2: KGHSH, LQKENI. CDR3 sequence (DNA): TGTGCCAGCTCACCGTCGGGCTCCGACAATGAGCAGTTCTTC. Translated, it gives CASSPSGSDNEQFF.

The chain recombines TRBV4-1 with TRBJ2-2, with D unclear. The germline V gene encodes CDR1 MGHRA and CDR2 YSYEKL. Trimming cost V 7 bases and J 1 base, with 13 bases left between them. This CDR3 is built from 15 residues. The CDR3 region has the DNA TGCGCCAGCACCCCGGACCCGAGGAACACCGGGGAGCTGTTTTTT. The encoded protein is CASTPDPRNTGELFF.

The rearrangement uses TRBV7-9 and TRBJ1-5; D ambiguous. CDR3 length equals 13 residues. The V end was cut by 2 bases, the J end by 2 bases, with 4 bases between. Germline V lookup: CDR1 SEHNR, CDR2 FQNEAQ (reference sequence). The CDR3: CASSLWGNQPQHF. The CDR3 coding sequence is TGTGCCAGCAGCTTATGGGGCAATCAGCCCCAGCATTTT.

The chain has TRBV4-2 and TRBJ2-2; no definite D call. The CDR3 length is 14 residues. Germline CDR1 is LGHNA and CDR2 is YNFKEQ. V lost 2 bases and J 4 bases, leaving 8 bases between the germline ends. Here the CDR3 reads CASSQIHGTGELFF. In nucleotides, the CDR3 is TGTGCCAGCAGCCAAATTCACGGCACCGGGGAGCTGTTTTTT.

The V call is TRBV7-2, the J call TRBJ1-3; 7 bases match TRBD1. Germline V gene data show CDR1 as SGHTA and CDR2 as FQGNSA. The V segment lost 5 bases and the J segment 0 bases; nucleotides outside the gene matches: 4. This CDR3 has 15 residues. CDR3 sequence reads: CASSADRVSGNTIYF. CDR3 nucleotides: TGTGCCAGCAGCGCTGACAGGGTCTCTGGAAACACCATATATTTT.

The V call is TRBV29-1, the J call TRBJ2-7, with TRBD2 identical over 10 bases. J lost 3 bases, V lost 4 bases, and 6 bases had no gene match. This CDR3 contains 14 residues. CDR1 is SQVTM and CDR2 is ANQGSEA in the germline V gene. CDR3 region: CSVVLASGSYEQYF. The CDR3, as DNA: TGCAGCGTTGTGTTGGCTAGCGGGAGCTACGAGCAGTACTTC.

The chain combines TRBV7-9 with TRBJ2-7; D perhaps matches TRBD2 (5 bases). This CDR3 contains 11 residues. CDR1 and CDR2 (germline): SEHNR, FQNEAQ (reference sequence). The V end was cut by 1 base, the J end by 11 bases, with 9 bases between. The CDR3 DNA is TGTGCCAGCAGCTTAGTCGGGGATAAGTACTTC. It is translated as CASSLVGDKYF.

V gene TRBV25-1 combines with J gene TRBJ2-5; a weak D match, TRBD1 (5 bases). Trimming took off 1 base at V and 5 bases at J, with 11 bases between the two ends. The germline CDR1 and CDR2 sequences are MGHDK and SYGVNS. This CDR3 comprises 14 residues. The CDR3 DNA is TGTGCCAGCAGTGAATCTAGGGGCTGGGAGACCCAGTACTTC. It codes for CASSESRGWETQYF. Based on the CDR3 plus reference TRBV25-1 and TRBJ2-5, the full variable domain is EADIYQTPRYLVIGTGKKITLECSQTMGHDKMYWYQQDPGMELHLIHYSYGVNSTEKGDLSSESTVSRIRTEHFPLTLESARPSHTSQYLCASSESRGWETQYFGPGTRLLVL.

A single count supports this clone. The DNA of the CDR3 is TGTGCCAGCAGCTTGGCCCCCAGGGGATCAGGAGAAAAACTGTTTTTT. Translating gives CASSLAPRGSGEKLFF. This chain links TRBV5-4 with TRBJ1-4; maybe TRBD1 (6 bases). The germline V and J ends were trimmed by 0 bases and 8 bases, with 17 bases remaining between them. CDR3 length equals 16 residues. Germline V gives CDR1 SGHNT, CDR2 YYREEE (reference sequence).

V gene TRBV2 combines with J gene TRBJ1-5; 7 nucleotides line up with TRBD1. CDR1 SNHLY and CDR2 FYNNEI come from the germline V gene. The V gene end was trimmed by 4 bases and the J gene end by 0 bases; junction bases not matched to a gene: 3. The CDR3 spans 15 residues. CDR3 DNA: TGTGCCAGCAGTGTTGGACAGGTTAGCAATCAGCCCCAGCATTTT. Protein sequence: CASSVGQVSNQPQHF.

The chain recombines TRBV5-1 with TRBJ1-1; D is undetermined. From germline, CDR1 is SGHRS and CDR2 YFSETQ. V was shortened by 4 bases and J by 3 bases, with 13 bases between the two germline ends. This CDR3 has 14 amino acids. Here the CDR3 reads CASSPGPTHTEAFF. CDR3 DNA: TGCGCCAGCAGCCCGGGCCCCACCCACACTGAAGCTTTCTTT. Together with reference TRBV5-1 and TRBJ1-1, the CDR3 gives the full variable domain: KAGVTQTPRYLIKTRGQQVTLSCSPISGHRSVSWYQQTPGQGLQFLFEYFSETQRNKGNFPGRFSGRQFSNSRSEMNVSTLELGDSALYLCASSPGPTHTEAFFGQGTRLTVV.

V is TRBV27 and J is TRBJ1-2; 7 positions agree with TRBD1. Trimming cost V 3 bases and J 5 bases; bases outside gene matches: 9. The CDR3 is 15 residues long. Germline loops: CDR1 MNHEY, CDR2 SMNVEV (reference sequence). The DNA of the CDR3 is TGTGCCAGCAGTTTTAATGACAGGGATTCTTATGGCTACACCTTC. Translated, it gives CASSFNDRDSYGYTF.